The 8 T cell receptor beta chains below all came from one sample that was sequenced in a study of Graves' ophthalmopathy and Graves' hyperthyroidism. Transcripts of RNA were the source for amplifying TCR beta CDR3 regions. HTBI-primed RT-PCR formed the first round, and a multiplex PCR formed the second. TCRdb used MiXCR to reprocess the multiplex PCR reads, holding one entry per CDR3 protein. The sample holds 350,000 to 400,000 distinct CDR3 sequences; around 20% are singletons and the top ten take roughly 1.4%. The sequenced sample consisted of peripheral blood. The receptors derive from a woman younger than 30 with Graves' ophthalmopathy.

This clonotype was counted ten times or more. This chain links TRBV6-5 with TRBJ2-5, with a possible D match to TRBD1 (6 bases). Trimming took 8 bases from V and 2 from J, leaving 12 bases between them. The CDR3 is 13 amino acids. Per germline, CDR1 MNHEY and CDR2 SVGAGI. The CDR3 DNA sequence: TGTGCCAGCTCAGGGACACGTCAAGAGACCCAGTACTTC. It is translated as CASSGTRQETQYF.

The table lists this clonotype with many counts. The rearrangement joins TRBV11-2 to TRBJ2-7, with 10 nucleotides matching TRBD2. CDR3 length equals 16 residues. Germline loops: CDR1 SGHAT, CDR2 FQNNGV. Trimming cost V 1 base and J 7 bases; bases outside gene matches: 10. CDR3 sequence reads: CASSLGLAGDLWEQYF. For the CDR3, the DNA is TGTGCCAGCAGCTTAGGTCTAGCGGGGGACCTCTGGGAGCAGTACTTC.

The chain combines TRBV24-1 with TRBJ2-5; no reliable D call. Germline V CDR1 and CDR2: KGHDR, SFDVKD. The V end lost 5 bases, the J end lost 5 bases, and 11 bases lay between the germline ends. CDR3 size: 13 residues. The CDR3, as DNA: TGTGCCACCAGTGCAGATATCGTCGAGACCCAGTACTTC. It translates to CATSADIVETQYF.

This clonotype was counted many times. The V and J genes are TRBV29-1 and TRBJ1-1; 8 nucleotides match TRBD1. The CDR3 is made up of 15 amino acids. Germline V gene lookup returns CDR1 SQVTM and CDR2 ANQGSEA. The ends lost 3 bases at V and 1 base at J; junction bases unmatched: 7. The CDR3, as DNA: TGCAGCGTTGACGTGACAGGGGTGGGGAACACTGAAGCTTTCTTT. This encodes CSVDVTGVGNTEAFF.

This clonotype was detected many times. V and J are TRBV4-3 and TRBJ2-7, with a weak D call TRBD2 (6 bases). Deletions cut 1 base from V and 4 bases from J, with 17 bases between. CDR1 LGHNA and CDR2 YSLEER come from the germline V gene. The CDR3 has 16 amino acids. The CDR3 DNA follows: TGCGCCAGCAGCCAAGTTCCTTTCGGGGGACGGTACGAGCAGTACTTC. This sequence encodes CASSQVPFGGRYEQYF.

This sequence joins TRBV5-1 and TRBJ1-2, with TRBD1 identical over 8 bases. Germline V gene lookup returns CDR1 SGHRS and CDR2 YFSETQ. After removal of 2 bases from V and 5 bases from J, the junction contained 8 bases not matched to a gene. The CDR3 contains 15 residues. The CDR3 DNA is TGCGCCAGCAGCTTTATCGCGACAGGGGAATATGGCTACACCTTC. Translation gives CASSFIATGEYGYTF.

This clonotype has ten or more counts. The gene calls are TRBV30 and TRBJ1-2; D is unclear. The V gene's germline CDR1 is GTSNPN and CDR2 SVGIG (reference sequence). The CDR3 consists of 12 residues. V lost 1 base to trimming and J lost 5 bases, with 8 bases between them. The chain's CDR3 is CAWSGEGYGYTF. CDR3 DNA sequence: TGTGCCTGGAGTGGCGAGGGATATGGCTACACCTTC.

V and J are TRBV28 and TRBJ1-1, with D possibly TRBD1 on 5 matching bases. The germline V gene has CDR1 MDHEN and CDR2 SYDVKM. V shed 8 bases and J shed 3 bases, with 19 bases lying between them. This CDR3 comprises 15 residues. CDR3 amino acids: CASSSPGRGDTEAFF. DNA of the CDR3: TGTGCCAGCTCCTCCCCCGGAAGGGGAGACACTGAAGCTTTCTTT. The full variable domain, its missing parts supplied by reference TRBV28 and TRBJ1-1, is DVKVTQSSRYLVKRTGEKVFLECVQDMDHENMFWYRQDPGLGLRLIYFSYDVKMKEKGDIPEGYSVSREKKERFSLILESASTNQTSMYLCASSSPGRGDTEAFFGQGTRLTVV.